This TCR beta chain was found in a study of blood T cell repertoires in COVID-19. At the level of the study: Spain, Italy and the United States supplied samples that represented acute and convalescent COVID-19. Sample material is recorded as cDNA or gDNA derived from T cells, B-cell-depleted T cells, or PBMCs.

This CDR3 has 14 residues. CDR1 and CDR2 (germline): SGDLS, YYNGEE. J was trimmed by 2 bases and V by 7 bases; bases with no gene match: 7. One Seattle source followed patients from active infection through their disease course. Methods used by the authors: By means of reference gene primer amplification, nucleated cell counts were estimated. Data came from immunoSEQ multiplex PCR; TCRdb stores just in-frame clones and leaves some out. Clone size and V and J calls were adopted from that table, with D and trimming inferred from the DNA. The table records about 160,000 clones, less than 85% of them present only once.

The sequence came from a woman in her 40s with COVID-19, enrolled during active disease. Material for sequencing was peripheral blood. The chain links TRBV9 to TRBJ2-3, with 7 bases fitting TRBD2. The CDR3 loop is CASGSGGFTDTQYF. CDR3 nucleotide sequence: TGTGCCAGCGGGTCGGGGGGATTCACAGATACGCAGTATTTT.